This T cell receptor beta chain was recorded in a study of blood T cell repertoires in COVID-19. On the study more broadly: The study drew acute and convalescent COVID-19 samples from the United States, Italy and Spain. T cells, B-cell-depleted T cells, or PBMCs supplied cDNA or gDNA.

Per the authors' pipeline: Reference gene primer amplification gave nucleated cell count estimates. Sequencing used immunoSEQ multiplex PCR; TCRdb keeps in-frame clones, though not all of them. V and J calls and clone size follow that table, whereas D and trimming were derived from the DNA. Here the sample spans 210,000 or so clones, 70% to 90% being singletons. The trim removed 5 bases at V and 7 bases at J, leaving 7 bases unmatched. Germline values: CDR1 SGHTA, CDR2 FQGNSA. The CDR3 is 14 residues long. This clonotype was obtained from a woman between 50 and 59 years old with acute or convalescent COVID-19. This chain connects TRBV7-2 to TRBJ1-1, with 10 positions matching TRBD1. The sample was peripheral blood. CDR3: CASSPRQGAGEAFF. CDR3 nucleotides: TGTGCCAGCAGCCCAAGACAGGGGGCGGGTGAAGCTTTCTTT.